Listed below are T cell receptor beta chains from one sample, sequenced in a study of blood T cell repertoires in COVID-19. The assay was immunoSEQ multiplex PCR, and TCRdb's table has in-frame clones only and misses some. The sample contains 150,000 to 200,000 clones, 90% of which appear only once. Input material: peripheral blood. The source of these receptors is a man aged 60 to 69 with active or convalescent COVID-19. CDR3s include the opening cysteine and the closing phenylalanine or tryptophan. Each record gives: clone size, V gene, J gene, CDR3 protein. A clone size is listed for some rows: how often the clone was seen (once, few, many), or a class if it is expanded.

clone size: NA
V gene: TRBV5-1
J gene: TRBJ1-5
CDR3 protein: CASSLGAGQGVEPQHF

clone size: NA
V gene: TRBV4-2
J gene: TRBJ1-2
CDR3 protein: CASSQEAPRRGNGYTF

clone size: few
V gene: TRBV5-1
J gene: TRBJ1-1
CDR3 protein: CASSLGLPRAGDTEAFF

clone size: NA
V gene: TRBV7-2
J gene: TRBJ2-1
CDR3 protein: CASSRESSYNEQFF

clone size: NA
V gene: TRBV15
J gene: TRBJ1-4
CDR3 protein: CATSRDLPWAFGEKLFF

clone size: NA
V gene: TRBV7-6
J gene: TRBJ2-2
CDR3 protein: CASRTGTGFGGELFF

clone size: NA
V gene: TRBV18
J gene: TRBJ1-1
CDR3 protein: CASSPPGQGNTEAFF

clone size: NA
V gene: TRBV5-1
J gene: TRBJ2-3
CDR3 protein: CASSLQVGGSANTQYF

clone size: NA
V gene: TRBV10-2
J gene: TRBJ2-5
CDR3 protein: CASSPGIQETQYF

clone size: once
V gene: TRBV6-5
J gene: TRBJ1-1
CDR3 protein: CASFTVLSEAFF

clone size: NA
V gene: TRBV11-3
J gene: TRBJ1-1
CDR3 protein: CARYLYPRRGSYTEAFF

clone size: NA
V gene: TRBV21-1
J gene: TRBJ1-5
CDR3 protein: CASSKAHREGNQPQHF

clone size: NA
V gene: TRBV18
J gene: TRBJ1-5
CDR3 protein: CASSPAGRLYSNQPQHF

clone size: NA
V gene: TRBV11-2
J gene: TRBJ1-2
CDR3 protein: CASSYTGADGYTF

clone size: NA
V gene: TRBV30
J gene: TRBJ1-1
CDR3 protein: CAWSVLGNTEAFF

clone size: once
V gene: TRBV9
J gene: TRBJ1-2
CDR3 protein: CASSVEGGAVYGYTF

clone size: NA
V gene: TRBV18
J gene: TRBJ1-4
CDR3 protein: CASSPGGAPTNEKLFF

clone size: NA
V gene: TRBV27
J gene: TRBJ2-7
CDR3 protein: CASGKRVSSYEQYF

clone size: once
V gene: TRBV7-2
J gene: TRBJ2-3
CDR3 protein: CASSLAGAGWADTQYF

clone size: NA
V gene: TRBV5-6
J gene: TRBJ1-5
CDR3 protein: CASSLNDRGLQPQHF

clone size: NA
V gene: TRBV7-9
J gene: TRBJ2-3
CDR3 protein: CASSLDGGATDTQYF

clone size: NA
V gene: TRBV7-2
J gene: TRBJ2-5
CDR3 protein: CASSLGGRETQYF

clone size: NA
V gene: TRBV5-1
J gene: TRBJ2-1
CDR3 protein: CASSLVNNEQFF

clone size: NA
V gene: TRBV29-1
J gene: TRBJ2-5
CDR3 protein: CSVTQENQETQYF

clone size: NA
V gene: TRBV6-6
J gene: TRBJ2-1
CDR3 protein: CASSRPPGEYNEQFF

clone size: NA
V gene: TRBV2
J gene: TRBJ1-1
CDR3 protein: CATVRGQETNTEAFF

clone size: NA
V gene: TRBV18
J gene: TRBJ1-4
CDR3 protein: CASSATGRDEKLFF

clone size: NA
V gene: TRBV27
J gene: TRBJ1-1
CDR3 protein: CASSRLTGEGNTEAFF